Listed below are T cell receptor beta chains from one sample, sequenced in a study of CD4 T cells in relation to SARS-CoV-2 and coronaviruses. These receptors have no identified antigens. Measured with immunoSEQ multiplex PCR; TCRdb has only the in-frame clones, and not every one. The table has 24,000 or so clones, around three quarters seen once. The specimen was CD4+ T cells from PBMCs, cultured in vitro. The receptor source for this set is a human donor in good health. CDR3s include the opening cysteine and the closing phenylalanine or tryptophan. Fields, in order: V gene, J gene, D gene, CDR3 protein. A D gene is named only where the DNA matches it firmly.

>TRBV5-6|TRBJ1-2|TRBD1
CASSLEGYAGTGYYGYTF
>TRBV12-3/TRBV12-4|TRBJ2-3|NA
CASQLTDTQYF
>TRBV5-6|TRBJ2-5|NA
CASSLVIGETQYF
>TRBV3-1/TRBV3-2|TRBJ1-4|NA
CASSQLVENEKLFF
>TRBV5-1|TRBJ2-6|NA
CASSSGAASGANVLTF
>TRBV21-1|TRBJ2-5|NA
CANQGLADSQETQYF
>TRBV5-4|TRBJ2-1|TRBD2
CASSGGEQANEQFF
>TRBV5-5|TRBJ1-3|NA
CASSFGSSGNTIYF
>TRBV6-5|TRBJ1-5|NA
CASRPQEQPQHF
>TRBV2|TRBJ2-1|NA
CASSDSRVGNEQFF
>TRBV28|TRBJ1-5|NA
CASSSLGVQTNQPQHF
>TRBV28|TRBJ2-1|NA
CASSGKGLSSLSHEQFF
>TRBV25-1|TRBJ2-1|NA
CASSEFEGRGEGEQFF
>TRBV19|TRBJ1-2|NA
CASLQGVNYGYTF
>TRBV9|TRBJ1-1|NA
CASTKNTEAFF
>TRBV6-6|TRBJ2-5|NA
CASSYSKLASETQYF
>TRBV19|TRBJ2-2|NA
CASSAGLVTGELFF
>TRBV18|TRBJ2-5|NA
CASSPGLKETQYF
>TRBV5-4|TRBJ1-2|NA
CASSASRTGSGYGYTF
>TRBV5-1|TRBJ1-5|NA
CASSLTAGAGQPQHF
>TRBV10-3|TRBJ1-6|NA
CAISDGYGNSPLHF
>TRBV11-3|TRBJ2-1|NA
CASSARTGYNEQFF
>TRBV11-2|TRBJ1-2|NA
CASSVSANYGYTF
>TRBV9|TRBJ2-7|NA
CAWPEKAQPYEQYF
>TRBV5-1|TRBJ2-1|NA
CASSLGVEGYEQFF